The source of this TCR beta chain is a study of cytomegalovirus exposure and HLA in healthy donors. Study in general: A data release that came early held about 89 million unique TCRs from HLA-typed donors. Study outcomes and limitations: TCR beta chain V- and J-gene trimming was linked, in a later analysis, to a missense variant in DCLRE1C. Usually a TCR sequence was rare, but some public TCRs were found in many donors.

CDR1 is MDHEN and CDR2 is SYDVKM in the germline V gene. The ends lost 2 bases at V and 3 bases at J; junction bases unmatched: 8. This CDR3 region has 17 residues. About this clone itself: Its antigen is not known.

In the PCR, 60 Vbeta and 13 Jbeta primers were used. Clones were read by immunoSEQ multiplex PCR, and TCRdb kept only the in-frame ones, dropping some. The sample contains roughly 170,000 clones, 77% of which appear only once. This receptor was obtained from a woman between 25 and 40 years old in good health and CMV-seronegative. This sequence joins TRBV28 and TRBJ2-2, with 8 bases identical to TRBD1. Specimen: PBMCs. The CDR3: CASSLLLTGGYTGELFF. Written as DNA, the CDR3 is TGTGCCAGCAGTTTACTACTTACAGGGGGTTACACCGGGGAGCTGTTTTTT.